This T cell receptor (beta chain) emerged from a study of blood T cell repertoires in COVID-19. As for the study in general: Sites in the United States, Italy and Spain provided acute and convalescent COVID-19 samples. Sources were T cells, B-cell-depleted T cells, or PBMCs; the material itself was cDNA or gDNA.

V shed 2 bases and J shed 10 bases, with 24 bases lying between them. Germline CDR1 and CDR2: SGHRS and YFSETQ. The CDR3 contains 17 residues. Under the authors' procedure: Amplification of reference gene primers provided the estimated nucleated cell counts. Using immunoSEQ multiplex PCR, the repertoire was profiled, and TCRdb retains in-frame clones only, with some absent. V and J calls and clone size come straight from that table; D and trimming were deduced from the DNA. The table has 200,000 or so clones, approximately 81% seen once. The chain recombines TRBV5-1 with TRBJ1-4; no clear D. The receptor's source is a human donor in a cohort sampled during active COVID-19. The source material was peripheral blood. CDR3 residues: CASSLNGERQDRGKLFF. The CDR3, as DNA: TGCGCCAGCAGCTTAAACGGGGAGCGGCAGGATCGTGGAAAACTGTTTTTT.